This TCR beta chain was observed in a study of T cell responses to AZD1222 COVID-19 vaccine. TCRdb's copy holds only in-frame clones and misses some; the assay was immunoSEQ multiplex PCR. The sample lists approximately 17,000 clones; about 80% were seen once. Germline V gene lookup returns CDR1 MGHRA and CDR2 YSYEKL. The V segment lost 1 base and the J segment 5 bases; nucleotides outside the gene matches: 11. This CDR3 comprises 17 residues. Concerning this clone: Its cognate antigen is unknown.

Study outcomes and limitations: Sampled repertoires all dated from after the peak T cell response. The breadth and depth of Spike-specific TCRs increased once two AZD1222 doses had been given. Within unmutated variant regions lay the reported targets of nearly half of spike-specific TCRs.

J is TRBJ2-1 and V is TRBV4-1, with 7 bases matching TRBD2. Here the sequenced sample was peripheral blood, taken 28 days after the second AZD1222 dose. The sequence came from an adult who received the AZD1222 COVID-19 vaccine. The CDR3 here is CASSQGVGGMGDNEQFF. The CDR3 DNA reads as TGCGCCAGCAGCCAAGGAGTGGGGGGGATGGGGGACAATGAGCAGTTCTTC.